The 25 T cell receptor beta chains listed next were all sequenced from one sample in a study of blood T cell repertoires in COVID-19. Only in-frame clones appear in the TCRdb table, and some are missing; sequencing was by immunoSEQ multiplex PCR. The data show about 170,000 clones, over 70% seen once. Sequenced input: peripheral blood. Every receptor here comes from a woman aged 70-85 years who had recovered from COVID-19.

This CDR3 reads CASSPGTSGPGAEQYF. DNA of the CDR3: TGTGCCAGCTCACCCGGGACTAGCGGGCCGGGGGCCGAGCAGTACTTC. This sequence joins TRBV18 and TRBJ2-7, with TRBD2 matching 12 bases. J was trimmed by 6 bases and V by 3 bases; bases with no gene match: 9. The CDR3 consists of 16 residues. CDR1 and CDR2 from the germline V gene are KGHSH and LQKENI.

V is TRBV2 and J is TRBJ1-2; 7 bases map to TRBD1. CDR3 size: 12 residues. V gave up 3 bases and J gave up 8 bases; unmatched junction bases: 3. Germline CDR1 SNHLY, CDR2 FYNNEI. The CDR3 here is CASSETGWGYTF. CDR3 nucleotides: TGTGCCAGCAGTGAGACAGGGTGGGGCTACACCTTC.

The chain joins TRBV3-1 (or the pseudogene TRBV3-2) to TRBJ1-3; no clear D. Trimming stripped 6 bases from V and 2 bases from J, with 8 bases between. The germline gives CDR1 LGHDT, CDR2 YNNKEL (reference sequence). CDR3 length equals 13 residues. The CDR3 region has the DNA TGTGCCAGCAGATTCTACGCTGGAAACACCATATATTTT. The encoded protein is CASRFYAGNTIYF.

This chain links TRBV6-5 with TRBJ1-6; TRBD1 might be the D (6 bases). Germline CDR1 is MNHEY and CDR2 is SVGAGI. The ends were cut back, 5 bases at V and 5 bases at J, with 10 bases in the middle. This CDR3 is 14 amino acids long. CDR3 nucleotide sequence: TGTGCCAGCAGTCGCGGACAGAATAATTCACCCCTCCACTTT. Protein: CASSRGQNNSPLHF.

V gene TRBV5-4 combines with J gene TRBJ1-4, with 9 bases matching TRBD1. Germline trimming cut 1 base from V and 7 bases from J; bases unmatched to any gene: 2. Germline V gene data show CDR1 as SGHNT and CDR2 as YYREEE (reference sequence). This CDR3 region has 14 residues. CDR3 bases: TGTGCCAGCAGCTTGTGGGACAGGGCTGAAAAACTGTTTTTT. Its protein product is CASSLWDRAEKLFF.

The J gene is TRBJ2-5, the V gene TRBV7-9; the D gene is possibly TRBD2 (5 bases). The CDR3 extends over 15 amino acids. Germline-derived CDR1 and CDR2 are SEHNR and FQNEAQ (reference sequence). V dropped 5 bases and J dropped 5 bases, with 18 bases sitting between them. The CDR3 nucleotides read TGTGCCAGCAGCCGGGCGGGCCTAGCTTCGGAGACCCAGTACTTC. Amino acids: CASSRAGLASETQYF.

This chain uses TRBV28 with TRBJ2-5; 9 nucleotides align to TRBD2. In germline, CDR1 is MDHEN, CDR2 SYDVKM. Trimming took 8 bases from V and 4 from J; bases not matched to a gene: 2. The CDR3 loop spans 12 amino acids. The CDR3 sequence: CASGGRGETQYF. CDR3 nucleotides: TGTGCCAGCGGCGGGAGGGGAGAGACCCAGTACTTC.

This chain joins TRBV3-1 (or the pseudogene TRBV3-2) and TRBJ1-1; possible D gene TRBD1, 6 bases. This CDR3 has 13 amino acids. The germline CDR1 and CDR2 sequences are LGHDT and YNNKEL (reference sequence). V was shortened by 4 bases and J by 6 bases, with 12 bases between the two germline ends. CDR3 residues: CASSPPGVPEAFF. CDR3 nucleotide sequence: TGTGCCAGCAGCCCCCCAGGGGTCCCTGAAGCTTTCTTT.

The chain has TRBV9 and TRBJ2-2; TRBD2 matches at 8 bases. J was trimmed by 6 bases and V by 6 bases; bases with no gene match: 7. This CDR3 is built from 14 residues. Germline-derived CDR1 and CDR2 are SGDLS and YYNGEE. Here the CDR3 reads CASTSRGGAGELFF. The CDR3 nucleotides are TGTGCCAGCACCTCCCGGGGGGGGGCCGGGGAGCTGTTTTTT.

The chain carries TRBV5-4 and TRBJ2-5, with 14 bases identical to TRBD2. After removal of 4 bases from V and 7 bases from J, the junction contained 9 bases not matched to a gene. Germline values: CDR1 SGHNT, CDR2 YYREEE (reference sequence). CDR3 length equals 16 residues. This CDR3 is CASSDPTSGGEGTQYF. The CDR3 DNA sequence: TGTGCCAGCAGCGACCCGACTAGCGGGGGGGAGGGGACCCAGTACTTC.

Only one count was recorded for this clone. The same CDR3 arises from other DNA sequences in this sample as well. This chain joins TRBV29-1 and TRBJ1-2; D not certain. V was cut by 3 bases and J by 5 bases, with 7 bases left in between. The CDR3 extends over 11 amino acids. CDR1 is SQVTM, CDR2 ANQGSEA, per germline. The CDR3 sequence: CSVDGDYGYTF. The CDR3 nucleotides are TGCAGCGTTGATGGAGATTATGGCTACACCTTC.

This chain's CDR3 is CASSLAGEGTEAFF. The CDR3 nucleotides are TGCGCCAGCAGCTTGGCGGGGGAGGGCACTGAAGCTTTCTTT. The rearrangement links TRBV5-1 to TRBJ1-1; D possibly corresponds to TRBD1 (5 bases). This CDR3 is 14 amino acids long. Per the germline V gene, CDR1 is SGHRS and CDR2 is YFSETQ. The ends were cut back, 0 bases at V and 4 bases at J, with 10 bases in the middle.

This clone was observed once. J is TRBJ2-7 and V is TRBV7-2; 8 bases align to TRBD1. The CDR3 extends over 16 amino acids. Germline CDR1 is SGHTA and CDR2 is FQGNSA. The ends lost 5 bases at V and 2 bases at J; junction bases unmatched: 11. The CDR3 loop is CASSARGRGTAYEQYF. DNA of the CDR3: TGTGCCAGCAGCGCCAGGGGGCGAGGAACTGCCTACGAGCAGTACTTC. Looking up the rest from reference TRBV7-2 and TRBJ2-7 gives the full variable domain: GAGVSQSPSNKVTEKGKDVELRCDPISGHTALYWYRQSLGQGLEFLIYFQGNSAPDKSGLPSDRFSAERTGGSVSTLTIQRTQQEDSAVYLCASSARGRGTAYEQYFGPGTRLTVT.

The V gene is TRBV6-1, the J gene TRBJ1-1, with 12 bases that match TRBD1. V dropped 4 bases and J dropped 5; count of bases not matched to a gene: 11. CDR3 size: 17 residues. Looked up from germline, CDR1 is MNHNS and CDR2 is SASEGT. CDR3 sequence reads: CASSGAAGTGGGTEAFF. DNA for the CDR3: TGTGCCAGCAGTGGAGCCGCGGGGACAGGGGGCGGGACTGAAGCTTTCTTT.

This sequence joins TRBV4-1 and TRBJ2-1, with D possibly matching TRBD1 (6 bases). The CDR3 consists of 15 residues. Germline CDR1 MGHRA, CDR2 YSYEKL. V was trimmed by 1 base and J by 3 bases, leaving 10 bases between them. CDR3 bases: TGCGCCAGCAGCCAAGTTGGACAGTACTACAATGAGCAGTTCTTC. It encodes CASSQVGQYYNEQFF.

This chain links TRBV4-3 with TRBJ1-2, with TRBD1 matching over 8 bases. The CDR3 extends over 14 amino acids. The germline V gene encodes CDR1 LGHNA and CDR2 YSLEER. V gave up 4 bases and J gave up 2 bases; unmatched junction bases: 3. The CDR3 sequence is CASSPNRGNYGYTF. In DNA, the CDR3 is TGCGCCAGCAGCCCTAACAGGGGGAACTATGGCTACACCTTC.

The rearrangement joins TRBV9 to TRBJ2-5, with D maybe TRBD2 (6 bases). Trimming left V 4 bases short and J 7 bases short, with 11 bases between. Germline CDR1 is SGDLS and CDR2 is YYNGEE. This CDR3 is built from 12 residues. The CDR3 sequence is CASSQVGGTQYF. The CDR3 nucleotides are TGTGCCAGCAGCCAGGTGGGAGGGACCCAGTACTTC.

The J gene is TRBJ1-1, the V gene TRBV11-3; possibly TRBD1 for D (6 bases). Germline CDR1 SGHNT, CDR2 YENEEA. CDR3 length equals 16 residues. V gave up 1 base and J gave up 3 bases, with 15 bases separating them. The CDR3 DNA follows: TGTGCCAGCAGCTTAGGGGGTCTGTCAGGGGACACTGAAGCTTTCTTT. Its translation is CASSLGGLSGDTEAFF.

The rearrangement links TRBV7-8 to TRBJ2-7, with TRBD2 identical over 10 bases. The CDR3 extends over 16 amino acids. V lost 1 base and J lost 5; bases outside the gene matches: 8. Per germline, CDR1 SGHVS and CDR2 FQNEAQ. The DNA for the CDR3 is TGTGCCAGCAGCTTAGATCTGGCTAGCGGGAGCAACGAGCAGTACTTC. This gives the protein CASSLDLASGSNEQYF.

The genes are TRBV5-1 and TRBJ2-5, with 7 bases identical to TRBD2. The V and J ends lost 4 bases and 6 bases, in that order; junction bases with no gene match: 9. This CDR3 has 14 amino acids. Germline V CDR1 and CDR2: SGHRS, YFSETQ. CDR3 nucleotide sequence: TGCGCCAGCAGCCCGGTACTAGCGCGGAAGACCCAGTACTTC. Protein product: CASSPVLARKTQYF. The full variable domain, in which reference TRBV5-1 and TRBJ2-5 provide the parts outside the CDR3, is KAGVTQTPRYLIKTRGQQVTLSCSPISGHRSVSWYQQTPGQGLQFLFEYFSETQRNKGNFPGRFSGRQFSNSRSEMNVSTLELGDSALYLCASSPVLARKTQYFGPGTRLLVL.

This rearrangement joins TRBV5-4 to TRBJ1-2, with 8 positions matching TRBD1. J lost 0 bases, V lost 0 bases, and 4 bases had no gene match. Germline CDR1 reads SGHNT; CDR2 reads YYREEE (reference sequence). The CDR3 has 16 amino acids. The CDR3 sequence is CASSLGGTGANYGYTF. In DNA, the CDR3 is TGTGCCAGCAGCTTGGGAGGGACAGGAGCTAACTATGGCTACACCTTC.

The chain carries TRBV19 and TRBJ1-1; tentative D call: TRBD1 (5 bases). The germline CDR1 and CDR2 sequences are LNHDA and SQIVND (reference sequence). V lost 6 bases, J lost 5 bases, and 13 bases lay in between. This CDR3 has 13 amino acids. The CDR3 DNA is TGTGCCAGTAGCAACGGGGGGGGGACTGAAGCTTTCTTT. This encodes CASSNGGGTEAFF.

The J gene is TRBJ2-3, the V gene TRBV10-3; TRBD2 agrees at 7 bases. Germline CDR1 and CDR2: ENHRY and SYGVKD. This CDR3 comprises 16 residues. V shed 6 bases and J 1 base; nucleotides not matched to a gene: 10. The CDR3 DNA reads TGTGCCATCAGCGGGGGGAGTGGTTGGGGCACAGATACGCAGTATTTT. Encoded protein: CAISGGSGWGTDTQYF.

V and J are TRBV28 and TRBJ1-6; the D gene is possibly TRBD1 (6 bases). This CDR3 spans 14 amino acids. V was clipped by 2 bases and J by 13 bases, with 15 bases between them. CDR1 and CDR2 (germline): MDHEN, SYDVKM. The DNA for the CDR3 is TGTGCCAGCAGTTTAGTATCAGGGGCAGTCCCCCTCCACTTT. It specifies CASSLVSGAVPLHF.

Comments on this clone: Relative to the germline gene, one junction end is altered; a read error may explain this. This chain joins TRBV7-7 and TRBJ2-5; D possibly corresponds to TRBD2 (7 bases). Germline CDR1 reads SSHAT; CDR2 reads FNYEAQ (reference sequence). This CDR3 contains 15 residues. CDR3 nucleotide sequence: TGTGCTAGCAGCTTAGTGGGGGGGCATGTAGAGACCCAGTACTTC. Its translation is CASSLVGGHVETQYF.